The rows below give T cell receptor beta chains drawn from one sample of a study of radiation and T cells in renal cell carcinoma. Sequenced by immunoSEQ multiplex PCR; TCRdb stores in-frame clones only, minus some. The sample comprises 120,000 or so clones, approximately 78% of which are singletons, and approximately 2% rests with the top ten. The source material was blood, sampled from a patient whose treatment included radiotherapy and nephrectomy. The source of these receptors is a woman aged 55-75 years with renal cell carcinoma. Both conserved end residues are part of each CDR3. D genes are given only for firm matches. Only part of the rows carry a size: once, few, many, or a class if the clone is expanded.

V	D	J	size	length	CDR3	DNA
TRBV7-3	.	TRBJ2-5	.	14	CASSLFTGAETQYF	TGTGCCAGCAGCTTATTTACGGGGGCAGAGACCCAGTACTTC
TRBV19	.	TRBJ1-4	.	18	CASSIDPHRTDPNEKLFF	TGTGCCAGTAGTATAGATCCCCACAGGACGGACCCTAATGAAAAACTGTTTTTT
TRBV28	TRBD1	TRBJ1-6	.	15	CASSTTGGFYSPLHF	TGTGCCAGCAGCACGACAGGGGGTTTTTACTCACCCCTCCACTTT
TRBV4-3	.	TRBJ2-2	.	17	CASSQLEGGRAAGELFF	TGCGCCAGCAGCCAGCTCGAGGGGGGGAGGGCCGCCGGGGAGCTGTTTTTT
TRBV5-8	TRBD1	TRBJ2-2	.	18	CASSFPLSTGMGTGELFF	TGTGCCAGCAGCTTCCCTTTATCGACAGGGATGGGCACCGGGGAGCTGTTTTTT
TRBV9	.	TRBJ2-6	.	16	CASSVGTAPMANVLTF	TGTGCCAGCAGCGTAGGTACTGCCCCCATGGCCAACGTCCTGACTTTC
TRBV7-8	.	TRBJ2-7	.	14	CASSLYGVYVGQYF	TGTGCCAGCAGCTTATACGGGGTATACGTTGGGCAGTACTTC
TRBV5-1	.	TRBJ1-3	.	15	CASSSTGDSGNTIYF	TGCGCCAGCAGCAGTACAGGAGACTCTGGAAACACCATATATTTT
TRBV19	.	TRBJ1-1	.	15	CASGDERTDNTEAFF	TGTGCCAGTGGAGACGAAAGGACAGACAACACTGAAGCTTTCTTT
TRBV4-1	TRBD1	TRBJ1-5	.	14	CASSRTGGGQPQHF	TGCGCCAGCAGTCGAACAGGGGGCGGTCAGCCCCAGCATTTT
TRBV13	TRBD1	TRBJ2-7	few	13	CASRLLDRGEQYF	TGTGCCAGCAGGCTCTTGGACAGGGGCGAGCAGTACTTC
TRBV2	.	TRBJ1-2	.	16	CASSDWGGKSNYGYTF	TGTGCCAGCAGTGATTGGGGAGGGAAGAGCAACTATGGCTACACCTTC
TRBV5-6	.	TRBJ1-5	.	15	CASSLRRGRNQPQHF	TGTGCCAGCAGCCTCCGGAGGGGCCGGAATCAGCCCCAGCATTTT
TRBV4-3	TRBD2	TRBJ2-3	.	18	CASSQGGTSGTSTDTQYF	TGCGCCAGCAGCCAAGGTGGGACTAGCGGGACTAGCACAGATACGCAGTATTTT
TRBV11-2	TRBD2	TRBJ2-1	.	16	CASSLESGGSYNEQFF	TGTGCCAGCAGCTTAGAGAGCGGGGGGTCCTACAATGAGCAGTTCTTC
TRBV6-5	.	TRBJ1-1	.	11	CASSEVTEAFF	TGTGCCAGCAGTGAAGTCACTGAAGCTTTCTTT
TRBV27	TRBD2	TRBJ2-4	.	16	CASSLDSPPGLVNQYF	TGTGCCAGCAGTTTAGATTCGCCTCCGGGACTAGTAAATCAGTACTTC
TRBV7-2	TRBD2	TRBJ2-3	.	16	CASSSGLAGLTDTQYF	TGTGCCAGCAGCTCCGGACTAGCGGGGCTCACAGATACGCAGTATTTT
TRBV5-5	TRBD1	TRBJ1-1	.	16	CASSGLRTGADTEAFF	TGTGCCAGCAGCGGTCTCCGGACAGGGGCTGACACTGAAGCTTTCTTT
TRBV5-4	.	TRBJ2-1	.	16	CASSLLGFGKNNEQFF	TGTGCCAGCAGCTTATTAGGTTTCGGGAAAAACAATGAGCAGTTCTTC
TRBV19	TRBD1	TRBJ2-5	.	13	CASSRPGGETQYF	TGTGCCAGTAGTCGGCCAGGGGGTGAGACCCAGTACTTC
TRBV10-3	.	TRBJ2-1	few	12	CAISGGRDEQFF	TGTGCCATCAGTGGAGGGAGAGATGAGCAGTTCTTC
TRBV6-5	.	TRBJ1-1	.	12	CASSRSGTEAFF	TGTGCCAGCAGTAGGAGTGGGACTGAAGCTTTCTTT
TRBV6-6	.	TRBJ1-3	.	12	CASSYGGNTIYF	TGTGCCAGCAGTTACGGGGGAAACACCATATATTTT
TRBV5-1	.	TRBJ1-2	.	14	CASRLVWGTSGYTF	TGCGCCAGCAGGCTTGTTTGGGGAACTAGTGGCTACACCTTC
TRBV27	.	TRBJ1-1	.	14	CASSLERANTEAFF	TGTGCCAGCAGTTTGGAGCGGGCGAACACTGAAGCTTTCTTT
TRBV30	.	TRBJ1-1	.	16	CARSLGFSRTSTEAFF	TGTGCCCGGAGTCTCGGATTTAGCCGAACGAGCACTGAAGCTTTCTTT
TRBV10-2	.	TRBJ2-3	.	14	CASISSRGADTQYF	TGCGCCAGCATCTCATCAAGGGGCGCCGATACGCAGTATTTT
TRBV27	.	TRBJ2-7	.	14	CASSPRQGPYEQYF	TGTGCCAGCAGTCCCCGACAAGGACCCTACGAGCAGTACTTC
TRBV7-9	.	TRBJ1-4	.	14	CASSPGIANEKLFF	TGTGCCAGCAGCCCGGGGATTGCGAATGAAAAACTGTTTTTT
TRBV29-1	.	TRBJ1-3	.	11	CSVRDGNTIYF	TGCAGCGTTAGGGATGGAAACACCATATATTTT
TRBV2	.	TRBJ1-3	.	18	CASSITGLLDSSGNTIYF	TGTGCCAGCAGCATAACGGGACTTTTAGACTCCTCTGGAAACACCATATATTTT
TRBV20-1	.	TRBJ1-2	few	10	CSVGRDGYTF	TGCAGTGTGGGCAGGGATGGCTACACCTTC
TRBV5-1	TRBD1	TRBJ1-4	.	16	CASSFGTVATNEKLFF	TGCGCCAGCAGCTTTGGGACAGTTGCAACTAATGAAAAACTGTTTTTT
TRBV11-2	TRBD1	TRBJ1-4	.	15	CASSEQGAYDEKLFF	TGTGCCAGCAGCGAACAGGGGGCGTATGATGAAAAACTGTTTTTT
TRBV9	.	TRBJ1-2	.	13	CASSVEAGNGYTF	TGTGCCAGCAGCGTAGAGGCAGGTAATGGCTACACCTTC
TRBV9	.	TRBJ1-4	.	16	CASSVGTRATNEKLFF	TGTGCCAGCAGCGTAGGGACGCGGGCAACTAATGAAAAACTGTTTTTT
TRBV10-2	TRBD1	TRBJ1-5	once	16	CASSDGYRGGNQPQHF	TGCGCCAGCAGTGATGGTTACAGGGGAGGAAATCAGCCCCAGCATTTT
TRBV4-3	.	TRBJ2-1	.	16	CASSQDSESSYNEQFF	TGCGCCAGCAGCCAAGATAGCGAGAGCTCCTACAATGAGCAGTTCTTC
TRBV19	.	TRBJ2-5	.	16	CASSIEWPGASETQYF	TGTGCCAGTAGTATTGAGTGGCCAGGGGCTTCGGAGACCCAGTACTTC
TRBV7-9	TRBD1	TRBJ2-7	.	16	CASSPTGQGWRNEQYF	TGTGCCAGCAGCCCAACTGGACAGGGATGGCGAAACGAGCAGTACTTC
TRBV2	.	TRBJ2-7	.	16	CASSPGNTYISYEQYF	TGTGCCAGCAGCCCGGGGAACACCTATATCTCCTACGAGCAGTACTTC
TRBV7-9	.	TRBJ1-2	.	13	CASSSWGNYGYTF	TGTGCCAGCAGCTCGTGGGGCAACTATGGCTACACCTTC
TRBV6-1	TRBD1	TRBJ2-7	few	16	CASSEDTGGSSYEQYF	TGTGCCAGCAGTGAAGATACAGGGGGCTCGTCCTACGAGCAGTACTTC
TRBV5-1	TRBD2	TRBJ2-2	.	15	CASSTTSGATGELFF	TGCGCCAGCAGCACCACTAGCGGGGCTACCGGGGAGCTGTTTTTT
TRBV19	.	TRBJ1-4	.	13	CASQKGRGEKLFF	TGTGCCAGTCAAAAGGGGAGGGGTGAAAAACTGTTTTTT
TRBV5-6	TRBD1	TRBJ1-5	.	15	CASSWGTGDSQPQHF	TGTGCCAGCAGTTGGGGGACAGGGGATAGTCAGCCCCAGCATTTT
TRBV7-9	.	TRBJ1-4	.	14	CASSLVGLSEKLFF	TGTGCCAGCAGCTTAGTGGGGTTAAGTGAAAAACTGTTTTTT
TRBV19	.	TRBJ1-5	.	14	CASSTRTVNQPQHF	TGTGCCAGTAGTACCCGGACAGTCAATCAGCCCCAGCATTTT
TRBV6-5	.	TRBJ2-7	.	14	CASSYRHGPYEQYF	TGTGCCAGCAGTTACCGACATGGCCCCTACGAGCAGTACTTC
TRBV4-1	.	TRBJ2-7	.	13	CASSQDRGWEQYF	TGCGCCAGCAGCCAAGATCGGGGATGGGAGCAGTACTTC